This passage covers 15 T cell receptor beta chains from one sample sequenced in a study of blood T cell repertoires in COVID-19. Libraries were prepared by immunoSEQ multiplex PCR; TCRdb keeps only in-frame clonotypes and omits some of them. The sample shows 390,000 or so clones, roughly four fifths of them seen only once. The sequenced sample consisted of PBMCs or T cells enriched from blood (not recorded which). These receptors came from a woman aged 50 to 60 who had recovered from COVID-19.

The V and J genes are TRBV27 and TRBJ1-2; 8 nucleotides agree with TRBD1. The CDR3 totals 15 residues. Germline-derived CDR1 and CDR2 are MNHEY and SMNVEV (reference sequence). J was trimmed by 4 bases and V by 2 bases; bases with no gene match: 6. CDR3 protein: CASSLTGQATYGYTF. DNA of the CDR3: TGTGCCAGCAGTTTAACGGGACAGGCGACCTATGGCTACACCTTC.

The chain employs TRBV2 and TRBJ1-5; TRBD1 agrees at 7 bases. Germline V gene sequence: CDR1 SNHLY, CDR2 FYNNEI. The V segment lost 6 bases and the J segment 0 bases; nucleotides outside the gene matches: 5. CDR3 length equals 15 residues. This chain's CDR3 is CASRKDRASNQPQHF. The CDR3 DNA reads TGTGCCAGCAGAAAAGACAGGGCTAGCAATCAGCCCCAGCATTTT.

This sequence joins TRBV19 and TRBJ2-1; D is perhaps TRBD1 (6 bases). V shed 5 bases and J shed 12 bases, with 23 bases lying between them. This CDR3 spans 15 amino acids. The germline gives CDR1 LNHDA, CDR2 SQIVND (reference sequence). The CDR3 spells CASSDTGSVRGGQFF. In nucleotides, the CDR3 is TGTGCCAGTAGTGATACAGGGTCCGTTCGTGGTGGGCAGTTCTTC. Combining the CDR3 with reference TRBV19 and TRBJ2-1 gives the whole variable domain DGGITQSPKYLFRKEGQNVTLSCEQNLNHDAMYWYRQDPGQGLRLIYYSQIVNDFQKGDIAEGYSVSREKKESFPLTVTSAQKNPTAFYLCASSDTGSVRGGQFFGPGTRLTVL.

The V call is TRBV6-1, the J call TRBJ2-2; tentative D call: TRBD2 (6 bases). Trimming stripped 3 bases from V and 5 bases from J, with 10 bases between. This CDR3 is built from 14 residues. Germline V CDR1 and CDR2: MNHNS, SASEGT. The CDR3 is CASSDGSTTGELFF. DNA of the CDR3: TGTGCCAGCAGTGACGGGAGTACGACCGGGGAGCTGTTTTTT.

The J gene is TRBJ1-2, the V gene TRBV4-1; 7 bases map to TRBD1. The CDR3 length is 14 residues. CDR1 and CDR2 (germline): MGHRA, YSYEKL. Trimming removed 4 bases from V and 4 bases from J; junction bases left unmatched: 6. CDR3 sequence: CASSLRQGFYGYTF. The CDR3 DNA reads TGCGCCAGCAGCCTGAGACAGGGATTCTATGGCTACACCTTC.

CDR3 nucleotides: TGTGCCAGCTCACCACCGGCAGGGGCCTCCTATAACTATGGCTACACCTTC. Translating gives CASSPPAGASYNYGYTF. The V call is TRBV18, the J call TRBJ1-2; D perhaps matches TRBD1 (6 bases). This CDR3 contains 17 residues. V lost 0 bases and J 1 base, leaving 15 bases between the germline ends. Germline V gene data show CDR1 as KGHSH and CDR2 as LQKENI.

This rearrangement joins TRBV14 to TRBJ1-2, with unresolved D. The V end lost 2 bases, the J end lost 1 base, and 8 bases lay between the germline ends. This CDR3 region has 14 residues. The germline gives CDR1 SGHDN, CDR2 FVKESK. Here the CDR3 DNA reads TGTGCCAGCAGCCAACAGACACTTAACTATGGCTACACCTTC. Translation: CASSQQTLNYGYTF.

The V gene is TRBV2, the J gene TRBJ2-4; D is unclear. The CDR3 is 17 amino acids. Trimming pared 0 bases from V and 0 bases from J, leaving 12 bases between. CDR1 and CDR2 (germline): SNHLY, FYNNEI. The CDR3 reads CASSEALGPLAKNIQYF. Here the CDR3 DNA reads TGTGCCAGCAGTGAAGCGCTTGGGCCCCTAGCCAAAAACATTCAGTACTTC.

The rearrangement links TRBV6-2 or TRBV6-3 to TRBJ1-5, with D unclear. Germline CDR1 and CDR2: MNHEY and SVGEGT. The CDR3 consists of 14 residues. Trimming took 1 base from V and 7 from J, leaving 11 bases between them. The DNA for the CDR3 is TGTGCCAGCAGTTACTATTCCCCGGGGCAGCCCCAGCATTTT. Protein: CASSYYSPGQPQHF.

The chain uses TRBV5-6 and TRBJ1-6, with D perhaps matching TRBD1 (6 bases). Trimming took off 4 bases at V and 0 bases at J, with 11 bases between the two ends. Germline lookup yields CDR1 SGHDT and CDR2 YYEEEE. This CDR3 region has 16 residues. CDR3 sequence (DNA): TGTGCCAGCAGCCCAACAGGGAGCTCCTATAATTCACCCCTCCACTTT. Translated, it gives CASSPTGSSYNSPLHF.

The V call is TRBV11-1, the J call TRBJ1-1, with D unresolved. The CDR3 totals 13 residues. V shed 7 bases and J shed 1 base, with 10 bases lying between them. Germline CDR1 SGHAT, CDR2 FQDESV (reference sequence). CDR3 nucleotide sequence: TGTGCCAGCAACTATCACCCGAACACTGAAGCTTTCTTT. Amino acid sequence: CASNYHPNTEAFF.

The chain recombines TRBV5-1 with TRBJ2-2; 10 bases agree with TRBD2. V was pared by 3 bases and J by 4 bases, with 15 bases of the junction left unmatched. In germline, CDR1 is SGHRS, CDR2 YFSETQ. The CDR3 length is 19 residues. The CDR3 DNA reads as TGCGCCAGCAGCTCCATCACTATGACTAGCGGGCGACCCACCGGGGAGCTGTTTTTT. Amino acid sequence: CASSSITMTSGRPTGELFF. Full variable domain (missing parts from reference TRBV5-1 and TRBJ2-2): KAGVTQTPRYLIKTRGQQVTLSCSPISGHRSVSWYQQTPGQGLQFLFEYFSETQRNKGNFPGRFSGRQFSNSRSEMNVSTLELGDSALYLCASSSITMTSGRPTGELFFGEGSRLTVL.

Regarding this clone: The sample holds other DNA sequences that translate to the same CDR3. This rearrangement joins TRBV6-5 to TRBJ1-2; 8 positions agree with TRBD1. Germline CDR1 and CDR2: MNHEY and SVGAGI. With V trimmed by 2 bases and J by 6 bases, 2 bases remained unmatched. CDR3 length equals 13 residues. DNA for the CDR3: TGTGCCAGCAGTTACACGACAGGGGATGGCTACACCTTC. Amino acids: CASSYTTGDGYTF.

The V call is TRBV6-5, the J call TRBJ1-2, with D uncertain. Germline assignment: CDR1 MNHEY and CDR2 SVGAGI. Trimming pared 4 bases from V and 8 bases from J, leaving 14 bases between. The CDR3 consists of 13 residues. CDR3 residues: CASSSTLSRGYTF. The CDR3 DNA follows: TGTGCCAGCAGTTCCACTCTTTCTCGGGGCTACACCTTC.

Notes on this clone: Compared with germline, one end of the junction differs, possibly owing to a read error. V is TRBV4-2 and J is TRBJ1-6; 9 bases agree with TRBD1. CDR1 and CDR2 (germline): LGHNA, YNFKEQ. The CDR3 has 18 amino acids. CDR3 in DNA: TGTGCCAGCAGTCAAGTTATCGCCGGGACAGGGTCTAATTCACCCCTCCACTTT. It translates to CASSQVIAGTGSNSPLHF.